This entry features one T cell receptor (beta chain) sequence. In TCRdb, the PCR reads were re-called with MiXCR into one record per CDR3 protein. The top ten hold 3% to 4% of the sample, which has 53,000 or so distinct CDR3 sequences, 36% seen once. The CDR3 runs to 16 residues. In germline, CDR1 is SEHNR, CDR2 FQNEAQ (reference sequence). Between the trimmed V and J ends, which lost 5 bases and 2 bases, there was a span of 15 bases. This record comes from a study of molecular identifiers for immune sequencing clone quantification. Sample: naive CD8+ T cells from blood, with Jurkat cell RNA spiked in. Subset described: FACS-sorted CD8+CD4-CCR7+CD45RA+ naive T cells. The V call is TRBV7-9, the J call TRBJ1-4; D perhaps matches TRBD1 (5 bases). The sequence came from a human donor in good health. Some libraries in this study had Jurkat cell RNA spiked in. The CDR3 nucleotides are TGTGCCAGCAGCGGCGGGCCTCAGGGTACTAATGAAAAACTGTTTTTT. Residues: CASSGGPQGTNEKLFF.